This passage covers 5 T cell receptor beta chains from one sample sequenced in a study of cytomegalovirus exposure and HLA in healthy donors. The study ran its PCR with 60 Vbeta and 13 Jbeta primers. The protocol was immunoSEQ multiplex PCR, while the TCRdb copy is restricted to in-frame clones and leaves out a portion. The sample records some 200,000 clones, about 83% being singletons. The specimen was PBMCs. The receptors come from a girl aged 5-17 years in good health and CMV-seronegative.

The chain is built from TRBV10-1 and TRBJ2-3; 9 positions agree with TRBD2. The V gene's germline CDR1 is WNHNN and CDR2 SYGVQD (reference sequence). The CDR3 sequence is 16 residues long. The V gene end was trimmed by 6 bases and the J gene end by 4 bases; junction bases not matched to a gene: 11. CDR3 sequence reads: CASRGGGRAGSDTQYF. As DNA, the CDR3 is TGCGCCAGCAGAGGCGGCGGGAGGGCCGGGTCAGATACGCAGTATTTT.

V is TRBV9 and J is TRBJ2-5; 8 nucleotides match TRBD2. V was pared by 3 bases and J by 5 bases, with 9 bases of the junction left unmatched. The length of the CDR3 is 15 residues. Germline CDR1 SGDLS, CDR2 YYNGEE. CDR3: CASSDTGTRGETQYF. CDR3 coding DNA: TGTGCCAGCAGCGATACCGGGACTAGGGGGGAGACCCAGTACTTC.

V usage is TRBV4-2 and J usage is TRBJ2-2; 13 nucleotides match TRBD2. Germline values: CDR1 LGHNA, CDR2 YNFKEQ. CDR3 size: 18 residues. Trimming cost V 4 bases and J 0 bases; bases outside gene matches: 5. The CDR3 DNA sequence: TGTGCCAGCAGCCCGATGGGACTAGCGGGATCGAACACCGGGGAGCTGTTTTTT. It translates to CASSPMGLAGSNTGELFF.

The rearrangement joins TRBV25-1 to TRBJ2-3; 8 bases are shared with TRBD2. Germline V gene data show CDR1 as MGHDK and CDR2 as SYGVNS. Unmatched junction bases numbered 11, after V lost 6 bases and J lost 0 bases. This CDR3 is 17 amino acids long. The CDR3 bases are TGTGCCAGCAGCTCCTTTTTTGCGGGGGGAAGCACAGATACGCAGTATTTT. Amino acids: CASSSFFAGGSTDTQYF.

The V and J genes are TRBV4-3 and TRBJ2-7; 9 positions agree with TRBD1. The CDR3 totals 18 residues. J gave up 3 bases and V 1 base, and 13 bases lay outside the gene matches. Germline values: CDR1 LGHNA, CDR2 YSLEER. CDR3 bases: TGCGCCAGCAGCCAAGGCCATCCCATGGGACAGGGTTTCTACGAGCAGTACTTC. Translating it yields CASSQGHPMGQGFYEQYF.